The entry that follows covers one T cell receptor (beta chain) sequence. The data stem from a study of T cells expressing NK-cell markers. In the study overall: The sequencing cohort of eight donors included seven HCMV-seropositive individuals and one seronegative individual.

This CDR3 comprises 16 residues. Looked up from germline, CDR1 is SGHDT and CDR2 is YYEEEE. Making the TCR beta cDNA relied on 5'RACE template switching with UMIs. From its re-call of the 5' RACE reads, TCRdb lists each CDR3 protein once, without DNA. This listing includes 550,000 to 600,000 distinct CDR3 sequences. The source material was blood T cells: a sorted CD56 or NKG2C T cell subset, CD4+ or CD8+ T cells, or bulk PBMC T cells (not recorded which). The V and J genes are TRBV5-6 and TRBJ2-7; TCRdb returns TRBD2, unconfirmable since there is no DNA. This TCR was recovered from a man younger than 35 in good health. The CDR3 here is CASSSPGLAGRYEQYF. Together with reference TRBV5-6 and TRBJ2-7, the CDR3 gives the full variable domain: DAGVTQSPTHLIKTRGQQVTLRCSPKSGHDTVSWYQQALGQGPQFIFQYYEEEERQRGNFPDRFSGHQFPNYSSELNVNALLLGDSALYLCASSSPGLAGRYEQYFGPGTRLTVT.